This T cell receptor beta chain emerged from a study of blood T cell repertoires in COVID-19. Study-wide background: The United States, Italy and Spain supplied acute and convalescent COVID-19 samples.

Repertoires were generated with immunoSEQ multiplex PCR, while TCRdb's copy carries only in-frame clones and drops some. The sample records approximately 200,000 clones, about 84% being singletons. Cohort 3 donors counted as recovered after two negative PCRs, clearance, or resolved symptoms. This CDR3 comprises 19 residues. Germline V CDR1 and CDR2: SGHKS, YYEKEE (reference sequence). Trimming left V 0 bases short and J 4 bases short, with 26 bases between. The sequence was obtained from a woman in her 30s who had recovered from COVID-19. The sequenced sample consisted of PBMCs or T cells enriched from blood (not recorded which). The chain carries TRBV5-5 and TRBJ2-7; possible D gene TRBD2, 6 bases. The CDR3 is CASSLAGTRGTPKTYEQYF. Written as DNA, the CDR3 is TGTGCCAGCAGCTTGGCCGGGACTCGGGGTACCCCTAAAACTTACGAGCAGTACTTC.